This record concerns one TCR beta chain sequence. The data originate from a study of OX40 agonist ivuxolimab in advanced cancers. Generated by immunoSEQ multiplex PCR, the TCRdb table keeps only in-frame clones and is missing some. This table has 60,000 to 75,000 clones, 91% appearing once. Trimming took 2 bases from V and 5 from J; bases not matched to a gene: 0. There are 12 residues in the CDR3. CDR1 and CDR2 from the germline V gene are LNHDA and SQIVND (reference sequence). The rearrangement uses TRBV19 and TRBJ2-7, with 7 bases matching TRBD2. The specimen was CD4+ or CD8+ T cells sorted from blood, collected in a trial of the OX40 agonist ivuxolimab. This sequence was found in an adult with an advanced solid tumor such as melanoma, head and neck, liver or kidney cancer. DNA of the CDR3: TGTGCCAGTAGTATACGGGGGGACGAGCAGTACTTC. Residues: CASSIRGDEQYF. Based on the CDR3 plus reference TRBV19 and TRBJ2-7, the full variable domain is DGGITQSPKYLFRKEGQNVTLSCEQNLNHDAMYWYRQDPGQGLRLIYYSQIVNDFQKGDIAEGYSVSREKKESFPLTVTSAQKNPTAFYLCASSIRGDEQYFGPGTRLTVT.